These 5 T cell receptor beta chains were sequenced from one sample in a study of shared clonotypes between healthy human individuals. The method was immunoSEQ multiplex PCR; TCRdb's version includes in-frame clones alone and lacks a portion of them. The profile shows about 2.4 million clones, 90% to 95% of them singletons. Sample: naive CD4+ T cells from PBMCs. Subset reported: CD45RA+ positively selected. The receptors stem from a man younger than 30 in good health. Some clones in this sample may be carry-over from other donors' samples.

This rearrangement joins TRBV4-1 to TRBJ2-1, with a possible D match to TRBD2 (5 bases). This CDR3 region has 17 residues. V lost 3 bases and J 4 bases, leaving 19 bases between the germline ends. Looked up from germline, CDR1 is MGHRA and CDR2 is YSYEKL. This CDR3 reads CASSQGPTSRRYNEQFF. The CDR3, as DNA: TGCGCCAGCAGCCAGGGCCCTACTAGTAGAAGGTACAATGAGCAGTTCTTC.

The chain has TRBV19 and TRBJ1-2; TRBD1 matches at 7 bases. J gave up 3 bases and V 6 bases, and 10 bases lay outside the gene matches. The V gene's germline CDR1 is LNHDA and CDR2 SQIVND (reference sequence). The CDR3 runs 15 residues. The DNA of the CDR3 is TGTGCCAGTAGCGACAGCCGGACAGGAGACTATGGCTACACCTTC. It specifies CASSDSRTGDYGYTF.

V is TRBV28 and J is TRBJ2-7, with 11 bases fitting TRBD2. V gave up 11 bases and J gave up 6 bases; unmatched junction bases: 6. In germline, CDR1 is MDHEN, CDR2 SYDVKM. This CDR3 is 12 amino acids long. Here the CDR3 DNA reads TGTGCCGGCGGGACTAGCGGAGGCGAGCAGTACTTC. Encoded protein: CAGGTSGGEQYF. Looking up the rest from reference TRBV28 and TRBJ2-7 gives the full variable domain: DVKVTQSSRYLVKRTGEKVFLECVQDMDHENMFWYRQDPGLGLRLIYFSYDVKMKEKGDIPEGYSVSREKKERFSLILESASTNQTSMYLCAGGTSGGEQYFGPGTRLTVT.

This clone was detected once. DNA for the CDR3: TGCAGCGCCGGCGTTATGGGCGGCTATGGCTACACCTTC. Protein product: CSAGVMGGYGYTF. The genes are TRBV29-1 and TRBJ1-2; D not certain. The V gene lost 7 bases and the J gene lost 4 bases, with 16 bases spanning the gap. The CDR3 is 13 amino acids. Germline V gene data show CDR1 as SQVTM and CDR2 as ANQGSEA.

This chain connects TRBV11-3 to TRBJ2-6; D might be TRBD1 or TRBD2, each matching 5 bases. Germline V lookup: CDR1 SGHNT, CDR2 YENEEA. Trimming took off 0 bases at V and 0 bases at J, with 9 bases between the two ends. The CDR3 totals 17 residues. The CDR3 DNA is TGTGCCAGCAGCTTAGATGCCGGGGCCTCTGGGGCCAACGTCCTGACTTTC. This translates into CASSLDAGASGANVLTF.